The clone carrying this T cell receptor (beta chain) was recorded at least ten times. The data stem from a study of metastatic and nonmetastatic thyroid tumors. Overall study context: Repertoires from malignant and benign thyroid patients were compared across blood and tumor or nodule tissue.

TCRdb recomputed clones from the PCR reads via MiXCR. The profile shows about 28,000 clones, about a quarter of them singletons. This CDR3 has 15 residues. Germline V gene sequence: CDR1 LGHNA, CDR2 YSLEER. V gave up 1 base and J gave up 1 base, with 10 bases separating them. Thyroid surgery took place with no prior treatment in any patient. The source is a female donor with papillary thyroid cancer or a benign thyroid nodule (not recorded which). Some clones in this sample may be carry-over from other donors' samples. The specimen was blood. V is TRBV4-3 and J is TRBJ1-2; D possibly corresponds to TRBD1 (5 bases). The CDR3 loop reads CASSQGWQGNYGYTF. Written as DNA, the CDR3 is TGCGCCAGCAGCCAAGGGTGGCAGGGTAACTATGGCTACACCTTC.